This entry concerns a single T cell receptor (beta chain). Its antigen remains unidentified. Researchers ran the PCR with 60 Vbeta and 13 Jbeta primers. In the authors' workflow: A later analysis counted tens of millions of unique TCR beta chains, some 11 million shared. Produced via immunoSEQ multiplex PCR; TCRdb's table is partial and in-frame only. D and trimming were read from the DNA, whereas the V and J calls and clone size are those reported in that table. The table includes some 150,000 clones, 80% detected once. This sample was taken from a study of cytomegalovirus exposure and HLA in healthy donors. General observations from the study: Later analysis suggested links between common viral pathogens and several top significant clusters. Most TCR sequences were rare, but some public TCRs occurred in many donors.

This clonotype was obtained from a woman between 40 and 55 years old in good health and CMV-seropositive. Sequenced input: PBMCs.

The CDR3 loop reads CASSPEDRSYNEQFF. CDR3 bases: TGTGCCAGCAGCCCAGAGGACAGGTCCTACAATGAGCAGTTCTTC. The V gene is TRBV13, the J gene TRBJ2-1; TRBD1 matches at 7 bases. J lost 1 base, V lost 5 bases, and 5 bases had no gene match. The CDR3 consists of 15 residues. Per germline, CDR1 PRHDT and CDR2 FYEKMQ (reference sequence).